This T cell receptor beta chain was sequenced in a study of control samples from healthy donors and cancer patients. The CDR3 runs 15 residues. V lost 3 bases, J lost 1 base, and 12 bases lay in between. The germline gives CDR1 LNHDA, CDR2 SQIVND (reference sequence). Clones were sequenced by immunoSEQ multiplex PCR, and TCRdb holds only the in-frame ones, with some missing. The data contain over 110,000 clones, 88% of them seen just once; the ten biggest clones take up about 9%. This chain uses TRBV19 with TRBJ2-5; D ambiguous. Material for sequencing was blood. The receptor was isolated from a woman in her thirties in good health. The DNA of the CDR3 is TGTGCCAGTAGTATGTCAAGGTACGGCCAAGAGACCCAGTACTTC. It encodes CASSMSRYGQETQYF.